These 27 T cell receptor beta chains were sequenced from one sample in a study of blood T cell repertoires in COVID-19. Here immunoSEQ multiplex PCR was the method, and the copy in TCRdb shows in-frame clones only, minus some. Of more than 150,000 clones in the sample, roughly 81% were seen once. The sequenced material came from peripheral blood. All receptors derive from a woman of 80 years or more with COVID-19, enrolled during active disease.

V and J are TRBV5-5 and TRBJ2-6; TRBD2 is a possible D gene (6 bases). CDR3 size: 17 residues. Germline lookup yields CDR1 SGHKS and CDR2 YYEKEE (reference sequence). V shed 4 bases and J shed 2 bases, with 16 bases lying between them. The CDR3 sequence is CASSRKGAGPGANVLTF. In DNA, the CDR3 is TGTGCCAGCAGCCGAAAGGGCGCGGGGCCTGGGGCCAACGTCCTGACTTTC.

V usage is TRBV6-2 or TRBV6-3 and J usage is TRBJ1-1; TRBD1 agrees at 11 bases. V was pared by 5 bases and J by 4 bases, with 3 bases of the junction left unmatched. The CDR3 covers 14 residues. CDR1 is MNHEY, CDR2 SVGEGT, per germline. CDR3 protein: CASSGTGGFTEAFF. The CDR3 region has the DNA TGTGCCAGCAGTGGGACAGGGGGTTTCACTGAAGCTTTCTTT.

V is TRBV13 and J is TRBJ2-7; 10 bases match TRBD2. Germline CDR1 and CDR2: PRHDT and FYEKMQ (reference sequence). The CDR3 contains 15 residues. Trimming at V came to 4 bases and at J to 2 bases, leaving 5 bases not matched to a gene. The CDR3: CASSSLTSGTYEQYF. CDR3 in DNA: TGTGCCAGCAGCTCCCTTACTAGCGGGACCTACGAGCAGTACTTC.

This chain links TRBV3-1 (or the pseudogene TRBV3-2) with TRBJ2-7; no definite D call. CDR1 is LGHDT and CDR2 is YNNKEL in the germline V gene (reference sequence). Deletions cut 4 bases from V and 2 bases from J, with 9 bases between. The CDR3 runs 13 residues. CDR3 loop: CASSRPPAYEQYF. The CDR3 DNA follows: TGTGCCAGCAGCCGCCCCCCGGCCTACGAGCAGTACTTC.

The chain recombines TRBV19 with TRBJ1-1; TRBD1 agrees at 7 bases. In germline, CDR1 is LNHDA, CDR2 SQIVND (reference sequence). There are 12 residues in the CDR3. V was pared by 8 bases and J by 2 bases, with 2 bases of the junction left unmatched. CDR3 coding DNA: TGTGCCAGTCGGACAGGCAACACTGAAGCTTTCTTT. Translating gives CASRTGNTEAFF.

Written as DNA, the CDR3 is TGCGCCAGCAGCTTGAGTGGAGCTACTAACTATGGCTACACCTTC. Protein: CASSLSGATNYGYTF. This chain connects TRBV5-1 to TRBJ1-2, with D hard to call. The CDR3 length is 15 residues. Looked up from germline, CDR1 is SGHRS and CDR2 is YFSETQ. The ends were cut back, 1 base at V and 0 bases at J, with 10 bases in the middle.

The chain joins TRBV2 to TRBJ2-7, with 14 bases aligning to TRBD2. CDR3 length: 16 amino acids. V was clipped by 4 bases and J by 5 bases; unmatched bases: 7. Germline V gives CDR1 SNHLY, CDR2 FYNNEI. CDR3 DNA sequence: TGTGCCAGCAGTGCCCGAGGGACTAGCGGGAGAAACGAGCAGTACTTC. Its protein product is CASSARGTSGRNEQYF.

This clone was seen only a few times. The genes are TRBV27 and TRBJ2-7, with D tentatively TRBD2 (6 bases). V lost 3 bases to trimming and J lost 3 bases, with 15 bases between them. Germline CDR1 reads MNHEY; CDR2 reads SMNVEV (reference sequence). This CDR3 is built from 15 residues. Here the CDR3 DNA reads TGTGCCAGCAGTTTGAAAGCGGGCCTAGGCTACGAGCAGTACTTC. Its protein product is CASSLKAGLGYEQYF.

The chain links TRBV7-2 to TRBJ1-1; D unresolved. In germline, CDR1 is SGHTA, CDR2 FQGNSA. The CDR3 consists of 12 residues. Trimming removed 4 bases from V and 8 bases from J, with 11 bases in between. This chain's CDR3 is CASSSTTPEAFF. The CDR3 DNA is TGTGCCAGCAGCTCGACGACACCGGAAGCTTTCTTT. Variable domain in full (rest from reference TRBV7-2 and TRBJ1-1): GAGVSQSPSNKVTEKGKDVELRCDPISGHTALYWYRQSLGQGLEFLIYFQGNSAPDKSGLPSDRFSAERTGGSVSTLTIQRTQQEDSAVYLCASSSTTPEAFFGQGTRLTVV.

The chain uses TRBV4-2 and TRBJ1-4; D remains ambiguous. This CDR3 has 13 residues. Trimming removed 4 bases from V and 10 bases from J, with 13 bases in between. Germline CDR1 reads LGHNA; CDR2 reads YNFKEQ. This CDR3 is CASSPTERGKLFF. CDR3 sequence (DNA): TGTGCCAGCAGCCCAACGGAGAGAGGAAAACTGTTTTTT.

This chain links TRBV5-6 with TRBJ1-2; tentative D call: TRBD1 (5 bases). V lost 0 bases and J 8 bases, leaving 14 bases between the germline ends. The CDR3 is made up of 14 amino acids. CDR1 and CDR2 from the germline V gene are SGHDT and YYEEEE. The CDR3 DNA reads as TGTGCCAGCAGCTTGGGTAGGGGCGCGGGAGGCTACACCTTC. Translating gives CASSLGRGAGGYTF.

The V gene is TRBV9, the J gene TRBJ1-6; a weak D match, TRBD1 (5 bases). This CDR3 comprises 15 residues. The V end was cut by 3 bases, the J end by 6 bases, with 13 bases between. The germline gives CDR1 SGDLS, CDR2 YYNGEE. The CDR3 loop is CASSAVGGSNSPLHF. The CDR3 bases are TGTGCCAGCAGCGCCGTGGGGGGAAGTAATTCACCCCTCCACTTT.

This chain joins TRBV2 and TRBJ2-5; D call uncertain. Germline values: CDR1 SNHLY, CDR2 FYNNEI. V shed 9 bases and J shed 2 bases, with 13 bases lying between them. The CDR3 runs to 13 residues. CDR3 coding DNA: TGTGCCAGTGCCCTGCGGCAACAAGAGACCCAGTACTTC. This codes for CASALRQQETQYF. Using reference TRBV2 and TRBJ2-5 for the parts outside the CDR3, the full variable domain is EPEVTQTPSHQVTQMGQEVILRCVPISNHLYFYWYRQILGQKVEFLVSFYNNEISEKSEIFDDQFSVERPDGSNFTLKIRSTKLEDSAMYFCASALRQQETQYFGPGTRLLVL.

This clone was recorded many times. The chain uses TRBV2 and TRBJ2-7; maybe TRBD1 (5 bases). V dropped 8 bases and J dropped 4 bases, with 24 bases sitting between them. CDR1 is SNHLY and CDR2 is FYNNEI in the germline V gene. This CDR3 comprises 16 residues. The CDR3 DNA reads TGTGCCAGCGGAGCACAGGAGCTTGTGTCTACATACGAGCAGTACTTC. Encoded protein: CASGAQELVSTYEQYF.

Regarding this clone: This sample also contains other DNA sequences that code for the same CDR3. V gene TRBV9 combines with J gene TRBJ2-1; D is perhaps TRBD2 (6 bases). The germline V gene encodes CDR1 SGDLS and CDR2 YYNGEE. The CDR3 runs 17 residues. V was clipped by 3 bases and J by 3 bases, with 19 bases between them. The CDR3, as DNA: TGTGCCAGCAGCGCGCGTTTCGGAGGGGCGGGCTACAATGAGCAGTTCTTC. Protein product: CASSARFGGAGYNEQFF. Looking up the rest from reference TRBV9 and TRBJ2-1 gives the full variable domain: DSGVTQTPKHLITATGQRVTLRCSPRSGDLSVYWYQQSLDQGLQFLIQYYNGEERAKGNILERFSAQQFPDLHSELNLSSLELGDSALYFCASSARFGGAGYNEQFFGPGTRLTVL.

The gene calls are TRBV19 and TRBJ1-5; D uncertain. V dropped 8 bases and J dropped 0 bases, with 17 bases sitting between them. The CDR3 sequence is 16 residues long. CDR1 LNHDA and CDR2 SQIVND come from the germline V gene (reference sequence). The CDR3 DNA reads TGTGCCAGTCGAGGGAGGGAAAAGAATAGCAATCAGCCCCAGCATTTT. Protein: CASRGREKNSNQPQHF.

This chain links TRBV5-1 with TRBJ2-1; D gene uncertain. The CDR3 loop spans 13 amino acids. Germline V CDR1 and CDR2: SGHRS, YFSETQ. Trimming took off 1 base at V and 5 bases at J, with 7 bases between the two ends. The CDR3 DNA sequence: TGCGCCAGCAGCTTGTCAACAGACAATGAGCAGTTCTTC. This gives the protein CASSLSTDNEQFF.

The V call is TRBV10-2, the J call TRBJ1-4; 7 bases fit TRBD1. The CDR3 consists of 17 residues. The ends lost 2 bases at V and 4 bases at J; junction bases unmatched: 10. Germline V gene lookup returns CDR1 WSHSY and CDR2 SAAADI. This CDR3 is CASSERGQRGDNEKLFF. CDR3 DNA sequence: TGCGCCAGCAGTGAGAGGGGACAGAGGGGGGATAATGAAAAACTGTTTTTT.

Here the CDR3 reads CASSLMRETGELFF. CDR3 sequence (DNA): TGTGCCAGCAGCTTAATGAGGGAAACCGGGGAGCTGTTTTTT. This chain links TRBV7-3 with TRBJ2-2; possibly TRBD2 for D (5 bases). CDR3 size: 14 residues. V shed 1 base and J shed 5 bases, with 8 bases lying between them. Germline-derived CDR1 and CDR2 are SGHTA and FQGTGA.

The gene calls are TRBV6-1 and TRBJ2-5; TRBD1 matches 8 bases. V was clipped by 3 bases and J by 0 bases; unmatched bases: 3. This CDR3 has 15 amino acids. The V gene's germline CDR1 is MNHNS and CDR2 SASEGT. This CDR3 reads CASSEDREDQETQYF. CDR3 sequence (DNA): TGTGCCAGCAGTGAGGACAGGGAGGACCAAGAGACCCAGTACTTC.

The V and J genes are TRBV5-4 and TRBJ1-2; 9 nucleotides line up with TRBD1. J lost 4 bases, V lost 7 bases, and 8 bases had no gene match. This CDR3 has 14 residues. From germline, CDR1 is SGHNT and CDR2 YYREEE (reference sequence). The CDR3 region is CASHGQGISYGYTF. The CDR3 DNA follows: TGTGCCAGCCATGGACAGGGGATTTCCTATGGCTACACCTTC. Combining the CDR3 with reference TRBV5-4 and TRBJ1-2 gives the whole variable domain ETGVTQSPTHLIKTRGQQVTLRCSSQSGHNTVSWYQQALGQGPQFIFQYYREEENGRGNFPPRFSGLQFPNYSSELNVNALELDDSALYLCASHGQGISYGYTFGSGTRLTVV.

V gene TRBV28 combines with J gene TRBJ2-5; 8 bases are shared with TRBD1. Germline CDR1 and CDR2: MDHEN and SYDVKM. This CDR3 region has 13 residues. V gave up 4 bases and J gave up 7 bases; unmatched junction bases: 5. The CDR3 nucleotides are TGTGCCAGCAGTTACCGGACAGGGACGACCCAGTACTTC. The encoded protein is CASSYRTGTTQYF.

The chain employs TRBV15 and TRBJ1-5; D not certain. This CDR3 is built from 15 residues. The V and J ends lost 4 bases and 7 bases respectively, with 17 bases between them. Germline V gene data show CDR1 as LNHNV and CDR2 as YYDKDF (reference sequence). The CDR3 DNA reads TGTGCCACCAGCACAACAGAGGGAGTAAGACAGCCCCAGCATTTT. It codes for CATSTTEGVRQPQHF. Using reference TRBV15 and TRBJ1-5 for the parts outside the CDR3, the full variable domain is DAMVIQNPRYQVTQFGKPVTLSCSQTLNHNVMYWYQQKSSQAPKLLFHYYDKDFNNEADTPDNFQSRRPNTSFCFLDIRSPGLGDTAMYLCATSTTEGVRQPQHFGDGTRLSIL.

The chain combines TRBV27 with TRBJ2-7, with D perhaps TRBD2 (5 bases). V was clipped by 1 base and J by 0 bases, with 10 bases between them. The germline V gene has CDR1 MNHEY and CDR2 SMNVEV (reference sequence). This CDR3 region has 15 residues. The CDR3 region has the DNA TGTGCCAGCAGTTTATTTGGTGGGAGCTCCTACGAGCAGTACTTC. Its protein product is CASSLFGGSSYEQYF.

The J gene is TRBJ1-4, the V gene TRBV28, with D possibly matching TRBD1 (5 bases). The CDR3 length is 13 residues. Germline lookup yields CDR1 MDHEN and CDR2 SYDVKM. The V end lost 0 bases, the J end lost 11 bases, and 10 bases lay between the germline ends. In DNA, the CDR3 is TGTGCCAGCAGTTTATGGCAGGGCGAGAAACTGTTTTTT. Translation: CASSLWQGEKLFF.

The CDR3 loop is CASSFGGTIYTEAFF. The CDR3 DNA reads as TGTGCCAGCAGTTTTGGGGGCACGATCTACACTGAAGCTTTCTTT. The rearrangement uses TRBV27 and TRBJ1-1; D is perhaps TRBD1 (6 bases). CDR1 is MNHEY, CDR2 SMNVEV, per germline (reference sequence). Trimming removed 3 bases at V and 3 bases at J, with 14 bases between. This CDR3 is built from 15 residues.

This clone has a single count. This rearrangement joins TRBV6-5 to TRBJ2-7; 8 bases are a match to TRBD1. The CDR3 consists of 14 residues. Trimming removed 5 bases from V and 4 bases from J; junction bases left unmatched: 7. In germline, CDR1 is MNHEY, CDR2 SVGAGI. Here the CDR3 reads CASSRSRDRYEQYF. The DNA of the CDR3 is TGTGCCAGCAGTAGATCGAGGGACAGGTACGAGCAGTACTTC.